These T cell receptor beta chains were read from a single sample in a study of blood T cell repertoires in COVID-19. Here immunoSEQ multiplex PCR was the method, and the copy in TCRdb shows in-frame clones only, minus some. Among some 200,000 clones listed, 75% to 90% were seen once. The sample was PBMCs or T cells enriched from blood (not recorded which). These receptors were taken from a middle-aged man who had recovered from COVID-19. Both conserved end residues are part of each CDR3.

v_gene	CDR3aa
TRBV5-4	CASSLDGGLTEAFF
TRBV19	CASSPRLGQNSEQYF
TRBV12-3/TRBV12-4	CASRTGQTYEQYF
TRBV28	CASTGGLGGYTEAFF
TRBV12-3/TRBV12-4	CASSLTEYTEAFF
TRBV7-9	CASSPSGRASSEQYF
TRBV7-9	CASSLGRGSEQYF
TRBV6-2/TRBV6-3	CASSYLAPEGHEQFF
TRBV5-1	CASTPGTSPYNEQFF
TRBV7-9	CASSPGAGGADTQYF
TRBV7-3	CASSYVPGLTGLSYNEQFF
TRBV5-5	CASSLVFSSKETQYF
TRBV5-1	CASSPDRAIYGYTF
TRBV30	CALTGTSIQQYF
TRBV19	CASDQGTGGGYTF
TRBV28	CASSGGLGEKLFF
TRBV2	CASSQKRTATFGKNIQYF
TRBV9	CASTRSSGTVNEKLFF
TRBV5-8	CASSFLGEMGRDEQFF
TRBV2	CASRVTGTGNSPLHF
TRBV19	CASSRGQGADEQYF
TRBV5-1	CASSWGASGSTDTQYF
TRBV5-5	CASSPGDSDVLTF
TRBV5-1	CASSQNNEQFF
TRBV19	CASGQGGPNEKLFF
TRBV7-8	CASSFRPLWRGQETQYF
TRBV2	CASRVSPGQGEKLFF
TRBV18	CASSSDRTGLGNTIYF
TRBV12-3/TRBV12-4	CASSQNRGGGYTF
TRBV19	CASRDSDKYATEAFF
TRBV18	CASSQSPETEAFF
TRBV7-9	CASSRGDRGRNEKLFF
TRBV28	CASNLRPGTREDTEAFF
TRBV18	CASSLGQVNNSPLHF
TRBV9	CASSGGGGYTF
TRBV3-1/TRBV3-2	CASSPRWASGSNAYNEQFF
TRBV5-1	CASSLGGTGEGYTF
TRBV30	CAWSMGGSTPQHF
TRBV19	CASSMQHKGTPLHF
TRBV2	CASSESGGITYNEQFF
TRBV7-9	CASRRYPGQGRGNEQFF
TRBV29-1	CSVDFPGDANEQFF